This T cell receptor (beta chain) is drawn from a study of T cells expressing NK-cell markers. Study background: It was sorted CD3+CD56-NKG2C+, CD3+CD56+NKG2C- and CD3+CD56+NKG2C+ T cells that provided the TCR beta repertoires. Just one sequenced donor of eight was HCMV-seronegative, while seven were seropositive.

For this clonotype: As yet, its antigen is unknown.

TCRdb reprocessed the 5' RACE reads and reports one entry per CDR3 protein, with no DNA. The listing records 350,000 to 400,000 distinct CDR3 sequences. Study-level findings and limits: Unclear, still, was the HCMV specificity of the expanded NKG2C+ T cell clones. The study found these clonotypes also leading the CD3+CD56-NKG2C+ fraction in a few donors.

The source material was blood T cells: a sorted CD56 or NKG2C T cell subset, CD4+ or CD8+ T cells, or bulk PBMC T cells (not recorded which). The sequence derives from a woman aged 45-60 years in good health.

CDR3 protein: CASSLSGQGVSNTEAFF. The V and J genes are TRBV27 and TRBJ1-1; as DNA is missing, the TRBD1 call by TCRdb cannot be tested. Germline V gene lookup returns CDR1 MNHEY and CDR2 SMNVEV (reference sequence). The CDR3 consists of 17 residues.